This paragraph reports one T cell receptor (beta chain). Its target is not known. Genomic DNA was the PCR template. Multiplex PCR with 30 forward and 13 reverse primers amplified the TCR beta CDR3. TCRdb independently ran MiXCR on the multiplex PCR reads; one entry per CDR3 protein. Of 270,000 or so distinct CDR3 sequences listed, 40% to 50% are singletons. J gave up 9 bases and V 5 bases, and 6 bases lay outside the gene matches. Germline V gene lookup returns CDR1 LNHDA and CDR2 SQIVND (reference sequence). The length of the CDR3 is 15 residues. This specimen comes from a study of type 1 and type 2 diabetes patients. At the level of the study: Participants included type 1 and type 2 diabetes patients plus nondiabetic controls. Across the study, about 20 million paired-end reads were produced. Magnetic bead positive selection isolated CD4+ or CD8+ T cells from PBMCs. Whole-study results and caveats: Groups were not age- or gender-matched, which may bias interpretation.

The source of this sequence is a man younger than 35 with type 2 diabetes. This chain links TRBV19 with TRBJ1-6; 11 bases align to TRBD1. The sample consisted of peripheral blood mononuclear cells (PBMCs). CDR3: CASSAGQGAASPLHF. For the CDR3, the DNA is TGTGCCAGTAGTGCCGGACAGGGGGCGGCTTCACCCCTCCACTTT.